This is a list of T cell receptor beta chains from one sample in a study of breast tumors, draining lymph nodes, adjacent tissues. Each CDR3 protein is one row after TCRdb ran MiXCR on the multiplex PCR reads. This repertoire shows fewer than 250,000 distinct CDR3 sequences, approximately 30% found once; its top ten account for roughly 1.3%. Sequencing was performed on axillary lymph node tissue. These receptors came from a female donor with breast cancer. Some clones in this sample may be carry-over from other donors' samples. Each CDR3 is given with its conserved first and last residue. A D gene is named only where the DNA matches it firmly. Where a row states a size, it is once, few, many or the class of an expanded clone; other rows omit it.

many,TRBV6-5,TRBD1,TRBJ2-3,CASSRQGGSTDTQYF,TGTGCCAGCAGCCGACAGGGGGGAAGCACAGATACGCAGTATTTT
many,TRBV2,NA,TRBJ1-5,CASTHGGSDQPQHF,TGTGCCAGCACCCATGGGGGTAGCGATCAGCCCCAGCATTTT
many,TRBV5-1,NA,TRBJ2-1,CASSLQYNEQFF,TGCGCCAGCAGCTTGCAGTACAATGAGCAGTTCTTC
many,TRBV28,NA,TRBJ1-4,CASSLQGGGEKLFF,TGTGCCAGCAGTTTACAGGGAGGTGGGGAAAAACTGTTTTTT
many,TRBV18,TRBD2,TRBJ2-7,CASSPGRESYEQYF,TGTGCCAGCTCACCGGGGCGGGAGAGCTACGAGCAGTACTTC
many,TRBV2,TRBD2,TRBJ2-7,CASSEVAGGFYEQYF,TGTGCCAGCAGTGAGGTAGCGGGAGGGTTTTACGAGCAGTACTTC
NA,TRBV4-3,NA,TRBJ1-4,CASSQERVTNEKLFF,TGCGCCAGCAGCCAAGAAAGGGTAACTAATGAAAAACTGTTTTTT
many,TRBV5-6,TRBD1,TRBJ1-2,CASSPTGGFGYTF,TGTGCCAGCAGCCCGACAGGGGGCTTTGGCTACACCTTC
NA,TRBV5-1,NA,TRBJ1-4,CASSPAEVKLFF,TGCGCCAGCAGCCCGGCGGAGGTAAAACTGTTTTTT
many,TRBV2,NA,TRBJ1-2,CASSEAQGSTSHTF,TGTGCCAGCAGTGAAGCGCAGGGATCGACGTCACACACCTTC
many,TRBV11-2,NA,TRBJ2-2,CASSPQKNTGELFF,TGTGCCAGCAGCCCCCAAAAGAACACCGGGGAGCTGTTTTTT
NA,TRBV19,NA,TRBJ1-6,CASSPGSPLHF,TGTGCCAGTAGTCCCGGATCACCCCTCCACTTT
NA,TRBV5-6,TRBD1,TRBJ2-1,CAGSSGTGMYNEQFF,TGTGCCGGCAGCTCCGGGACAGGGATGTACAATGAGCAGTTCTTC
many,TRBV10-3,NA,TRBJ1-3,CAISESSTTQGAGNTIYF,TGTGCCATCAGTGAGTCTTCTACCACGCAGGGTGCTGGAAACACCATATATTTT
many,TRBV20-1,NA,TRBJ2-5,CSARDPRGRGETQYF,TGCAGTGCTAGAGATCCTCGGGGGAGGGGGGAGACCCAGTACTTC
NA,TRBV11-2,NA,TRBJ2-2,CASTPSQGLGEQYFGELFF,NA
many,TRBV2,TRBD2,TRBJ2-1,CASSELAGAYNEQFF,TGTGCCAGCAGTGAACTAGCGGGAGCTTACAATGAGCAGTTCTTC
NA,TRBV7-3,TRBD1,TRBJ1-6,CASSYTGTGGSGSPLHF,TGTGCCAGCAGCTATACCGGGACAGGGGGTAGCGGTTCCCCCCTCCACTTT
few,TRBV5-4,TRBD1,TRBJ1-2,CASSPRDRGYGYTF,TGTGCCAGCAGCCCCCGGGACAGGGGATATGGCTACACCTTC
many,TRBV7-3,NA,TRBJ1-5,CASSLWPYRLPQHF,TGTGCCAGCAGCTTATGGCCGTACAGGTTACCCCAGCATTTT
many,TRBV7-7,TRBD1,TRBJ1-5,CASSARQGNQPQHF,TGTGCTAGCAGCGCGAGACAGGGAAATCAGCCCCAGCATTTT
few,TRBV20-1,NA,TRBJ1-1,CSVSGSNTEAFF,TGCAGTGTGTCAGGGTCCAACACTGAAGCTTTCTTT
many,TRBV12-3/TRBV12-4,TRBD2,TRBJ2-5,CASSFGLAGMETQYF,TGTGCCAGCAGTTTCGGACTAGCGGGAATGGAGACCCAGTACTTC
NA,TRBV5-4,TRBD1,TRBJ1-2,CAARDRALVGYTF,TGTGCCGCCCGGGACAGGGCCTTGGTAGGCTACACCTTC
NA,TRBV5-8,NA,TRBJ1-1,CASPPADAFF,TGTGCCAGCCCCCCAGCCGATGCTTTCTTT
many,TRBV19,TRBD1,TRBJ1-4,CASSLRTGPFNEKLFF,TGTGCCAGTAGCCTCCGGACAGGGCCCTTTAATGAAAAACTGTTTTTT
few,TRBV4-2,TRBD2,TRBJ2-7,CASSQARGLASYEQYF,TGTGCCAGCAGCCAAGCACGGGGACTAGCGTCCTACGAGCAGTACTTC
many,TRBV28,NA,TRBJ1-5,CASKLGPQHF,TGTGCCAGCAAATTAGGGCCCCAGCATTTT
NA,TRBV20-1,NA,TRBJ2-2,CSARNGLNTRELFF,TGCAGTGCTAGGAATGGTTTGAACACCAGGGAGCTGTTTTTT
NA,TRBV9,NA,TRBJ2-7,CASSIYLCRVDRF,NA
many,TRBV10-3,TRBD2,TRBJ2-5,CAISATSGSLETQYF,TGTGCCATCAGTGCGACTAGCGGGAGTCTGGAGACCCAGTACTTC
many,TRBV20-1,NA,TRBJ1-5,CSAYTRDNQPQHF,TGCAGTGCTTATACCAGGGACAATCAGCCCCAGCATTTT
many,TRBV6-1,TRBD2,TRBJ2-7,CASSEELKTSGINEQYF,TGTGCCAGCAGTGAAGAACTAAAGACTAGCGGGATCAACGAGCAGTACTTC
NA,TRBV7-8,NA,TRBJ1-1,CASSHGTTYTEAFF,TGTGCCAGCAGTCATGGGACAACTTACACTGAAGCTTTCTTT
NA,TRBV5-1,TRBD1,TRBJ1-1,CASSLDRGLSEAFF,TGCGCCAGCAGCTTGGACAGGGGGCTCTCTGAAGCTTTCTTT
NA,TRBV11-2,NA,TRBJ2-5,CASSPRGMGEAQYF,TGTGCCAGCAGCCCCCGGGGGATGGGAGAGGCCCAGTACTTC
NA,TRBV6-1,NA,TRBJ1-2,CAGSLGLARGGYTF,TGTGCCGGCAGCCTTGGGCTCGCCCGGGGCGGCTACACCTTC
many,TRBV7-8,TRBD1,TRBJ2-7,CASSHGTGGYEQYF,TGTGCCAGCAGCCACGGGACAGGGGGCTACGAGCAGTACTTC
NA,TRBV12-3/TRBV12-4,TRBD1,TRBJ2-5,CASRYGTGGLWDAETQYF,TGTGCCAGCAGATATGGGACAGGGGGCCTCTGGGATGCGGAGACCCAGTACTTC
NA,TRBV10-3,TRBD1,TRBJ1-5,CAISWFTGVNQPQHF,TGTGCCATCAGTTGGTTCACAGGGGTCAATCAGCCCCAGCATTTT
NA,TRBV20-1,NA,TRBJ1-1,CSARAVGTEAFF,TGCAGTGCTAGGGCGGTGGGCACTGAAGCTTTCTTT
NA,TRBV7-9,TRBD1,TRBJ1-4,CASSRGQGSEKLFF,TGTGCCAGCAGCCGTGGACAGGGAAGTGAAAAACTGTTTTTT
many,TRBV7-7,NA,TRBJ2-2,CASSRSGNTGELFF,TGTGCTAGCAGCCGTAGCGGGAACACCGGGGAGCTGTTTTTT
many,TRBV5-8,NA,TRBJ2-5,CASSSPQETQYF,TGTGCCAGCAGCTCACCGCAAGAGACCCAGTACTTC
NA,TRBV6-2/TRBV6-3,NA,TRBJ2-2,CASSLLGRELFF,TGTGCCAGCAGTTTGCTTGGCCGGGAGCTGTTTTTT
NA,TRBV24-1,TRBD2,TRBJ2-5,CATSDLSGRAGTQYF,TGTGCCACCAGTGATCTTAGCGGGAGGGCCGGGACCCAGTACTTC
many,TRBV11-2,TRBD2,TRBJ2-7,CASSGWTGTTYEQYF,TGTGCCAGCAGCGGATGGACCGGGACTACATACGAGCAGTACTTC
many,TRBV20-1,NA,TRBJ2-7,CSASGDSGRHEQYF,TGCAGTGCTAGTGGGGACAGTGGGAGGCACGAGCAGTACTTC
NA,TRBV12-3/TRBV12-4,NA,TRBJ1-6,CASKVGVLSNSPLHF,TGTGCCAGCAAAGTAGGGGTATTATCCAATTCACCCCTCCACTTT
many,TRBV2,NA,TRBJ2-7,CASSEGRVSYEQYF,TGTGCCTCCTCGGAGGGTCGGGTCTCCTACGAGCAGTACTTC
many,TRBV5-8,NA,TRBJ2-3,CASSFRSSTDTQYF,TGTGCCAGCAGCTTCCGAAGTAGCACAGATACGCAGTATTTT
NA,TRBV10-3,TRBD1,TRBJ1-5,CAISPGTASNQPQHF,TGTGCCATCAGCCCCGGGACAGCCAGCAATCAGCCCCAGCATTTT